The clone carrying this TCR beta chain was observed at least ten times. Its antigen is unknown. V lost 0 bases and J 2 bases, leaving 8 bases between the germline ends. The CDR3 runs to 14 residues. CDR1 is KGHSY, CDR2 FQNENV, per germline. These data come from a study of T-cell reconstitution after alpha-beta-depleted transplantation in children. Study results and caveats: Approximately two months post-transplant, alpha-beta T cells reportedly originated from several hundred expanded graft clones. Among T cells one year after transplant, newly produced cells accounted for most counts and diversity.

The library targeted TCRbeta and was prepared with unique molecular identifiers. TCRdb used MiXCR to reprocess the PCR reads, holding one entry per CDR3 protein. This table has hundreds of thousands of distinct CDR3 sequences, about 11% appearing once. The chain combines TRBV16 with TRBJ2-7; D not resolved. The source was PBMCs, collected before TCRalphabeta/CD19-depleted stem cell transplant. The receptor's source is a child aged 2 to 10 with inherited bone marrow failure, due to receive a stem cell transplant. CDR3 coding DNA: TGTGCCAGCAGCCAATCGTACGGAACCTACGAGCAGTACTTC. Translation: CASSQSYGTYEQYF. The entire variable domain, with the rest obtained from reference TRBV16 and TRBJ2-7, is as follows: GEEVAQTPKHLVRGEGQKAKLYCAPIKGHSYVFWYQQVLKNEFKFLISFQNENVFDETGMPKERFSAKCLPNSPCSLEIQATKLEDSAVYFCASSQSYGTYEQYFGPGTRLTVT.